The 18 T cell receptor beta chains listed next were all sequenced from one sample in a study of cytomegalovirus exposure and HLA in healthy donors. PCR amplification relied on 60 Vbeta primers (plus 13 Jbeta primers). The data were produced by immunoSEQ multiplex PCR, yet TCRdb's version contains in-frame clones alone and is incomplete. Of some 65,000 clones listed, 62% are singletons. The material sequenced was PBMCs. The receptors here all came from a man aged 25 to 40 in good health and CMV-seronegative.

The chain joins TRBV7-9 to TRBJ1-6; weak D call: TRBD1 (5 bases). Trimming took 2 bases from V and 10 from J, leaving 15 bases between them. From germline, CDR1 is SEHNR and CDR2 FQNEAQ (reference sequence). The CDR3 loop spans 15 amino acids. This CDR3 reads CASSLLGIGASPLHF. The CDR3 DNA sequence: TGTGCCAGCAGCTTACTGGGGATAGGGGCATCACCCCTCCACTTT. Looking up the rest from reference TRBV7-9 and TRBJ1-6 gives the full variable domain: DTGVSQNPRHKITKRGQNVTFRCDPISEHNRLYWYRQTLGQGPEFLTYFQNEAQLEKSRLLSDRFSAERPKGSFSTLEIQRTEQGDSAMYLCASSLLGIGASPLHFGNGTRLTVT.

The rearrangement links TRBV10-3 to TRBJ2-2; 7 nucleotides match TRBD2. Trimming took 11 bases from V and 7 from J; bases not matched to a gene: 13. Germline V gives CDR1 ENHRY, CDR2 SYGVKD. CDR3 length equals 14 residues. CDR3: CAGGRLADGGELFF. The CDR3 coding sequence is TGTGCCGGGGGTCGGCTAGCGGATGGCGGGGAGCTGTTTTTT.

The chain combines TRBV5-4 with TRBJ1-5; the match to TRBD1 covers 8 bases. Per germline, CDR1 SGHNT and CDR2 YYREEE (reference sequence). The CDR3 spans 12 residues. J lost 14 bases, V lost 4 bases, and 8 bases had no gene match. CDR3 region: CASSIGQGTKHF. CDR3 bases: TGTGCCAGCAGCATAGGACAGGGAACAAAGCATTTT.

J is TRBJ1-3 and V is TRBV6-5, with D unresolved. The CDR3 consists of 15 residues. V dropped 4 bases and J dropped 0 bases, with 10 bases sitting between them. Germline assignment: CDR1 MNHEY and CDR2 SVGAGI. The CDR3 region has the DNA TGTGCCAGCAGTTCCGCGGGTCACTCTGGAAACACCATATATTTT. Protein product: CASSSAGHSGNTIYF.

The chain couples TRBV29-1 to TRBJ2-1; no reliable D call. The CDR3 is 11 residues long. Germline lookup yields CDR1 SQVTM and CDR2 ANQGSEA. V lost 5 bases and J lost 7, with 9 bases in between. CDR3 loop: CSVSGGNEQFF. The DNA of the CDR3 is TGCAGCGTTTCAGGTGGGAATGAGCAGTTCTTC.

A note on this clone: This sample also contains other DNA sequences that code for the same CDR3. The CDR3 coding sequence is TGTGCCAGCAGCGTAGGGAGCGGCACTGAAGCTTTCTTT. Protein product: CASSVGSGTEAFF. The chain is built from TRBV9 and TRBJ1-1; D is undetermined. The V end lost 0 bases, the J end lost 4 bases, and 7 bases lay between the germline ends. The germline V gene has CDR1 SGDLS and CDR2 YYNGEE. The CDR3 consists of 13 residues.

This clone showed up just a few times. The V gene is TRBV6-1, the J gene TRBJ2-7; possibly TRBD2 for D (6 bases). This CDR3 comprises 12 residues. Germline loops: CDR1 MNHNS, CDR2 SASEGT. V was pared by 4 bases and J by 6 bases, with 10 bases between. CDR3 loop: CASSAGRSEQYF. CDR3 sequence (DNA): TGTGCCAGCAGTGCGGGGAGGTCCGAGCAGTACTTC.

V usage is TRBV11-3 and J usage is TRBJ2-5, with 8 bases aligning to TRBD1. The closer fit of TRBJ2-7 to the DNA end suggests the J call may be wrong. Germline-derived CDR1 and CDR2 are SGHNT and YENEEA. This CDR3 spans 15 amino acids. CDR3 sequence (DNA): TGTGCCAGCAGCACCCGAGGACAGGGTGCCGGCGAGCAGTACTTC. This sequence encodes CASSTRGQGAGEQYF.

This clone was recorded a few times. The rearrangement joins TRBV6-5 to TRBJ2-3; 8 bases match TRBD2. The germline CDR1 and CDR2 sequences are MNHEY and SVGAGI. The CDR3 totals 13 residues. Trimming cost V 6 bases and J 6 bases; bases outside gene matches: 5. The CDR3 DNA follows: TGTGCCAGCAGCAGCGGGGGTTCGGATACGCAGTATTTT. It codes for CASSSGGSDTQYF.

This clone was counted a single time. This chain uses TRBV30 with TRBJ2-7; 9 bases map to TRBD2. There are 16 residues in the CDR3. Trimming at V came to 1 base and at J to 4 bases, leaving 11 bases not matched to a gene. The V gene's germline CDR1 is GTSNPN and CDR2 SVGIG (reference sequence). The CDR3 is CAWSGLAGPRLYEQYF. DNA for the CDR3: TGTGCCTGGAGTGGCCTAGCGGGGCCGCGACTTTACGAGCAGTACTTC. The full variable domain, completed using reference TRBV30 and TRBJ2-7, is SQTIHQWPATLVQPVGSPLSLECTVEGTSNPNLYWYRQAAGRGLQLLFYSVGIGQISSEVPQNLSASRPQDRQFILSSKKLLLSDSGFYLCAWSGLAGPRLYEQYFGPGTRLTVT.

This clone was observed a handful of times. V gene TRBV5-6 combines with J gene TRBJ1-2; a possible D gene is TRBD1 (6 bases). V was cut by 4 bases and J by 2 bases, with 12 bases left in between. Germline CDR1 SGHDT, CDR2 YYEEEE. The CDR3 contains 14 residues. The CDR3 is CASSQPGTNYGYTF. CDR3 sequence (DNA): TGTGCCAGCAGCCAACCCGGGACAAACTATGGCTACACCTTC.

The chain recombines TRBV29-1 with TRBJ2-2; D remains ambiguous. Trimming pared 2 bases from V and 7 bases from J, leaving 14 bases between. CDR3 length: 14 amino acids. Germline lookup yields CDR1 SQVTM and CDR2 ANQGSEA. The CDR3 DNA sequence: TGCAGCGTTGAATTAGAGAACTCTAGCGGGGAGCTGTTTTTT. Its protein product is CSVELENSSGELFF.

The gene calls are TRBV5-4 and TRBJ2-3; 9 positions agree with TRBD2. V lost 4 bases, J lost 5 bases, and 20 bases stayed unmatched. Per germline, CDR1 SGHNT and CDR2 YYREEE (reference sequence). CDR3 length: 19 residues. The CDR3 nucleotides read TGTGCCAGCAGCCCCCCAGGCGGCGGGGGGGCCCTTCGAAGAGATACGCAGTATTTT. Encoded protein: CASSPPGGGGALRRDTQYF.

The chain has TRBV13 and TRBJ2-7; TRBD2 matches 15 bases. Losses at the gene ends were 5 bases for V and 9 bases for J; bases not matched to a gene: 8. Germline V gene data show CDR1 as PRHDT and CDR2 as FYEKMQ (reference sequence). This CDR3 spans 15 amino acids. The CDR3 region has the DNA TGTGCCAGCAGCCCGGGACTAGCGGGGGGTCCGTTGCAGTACTTC. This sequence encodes CASSPGLAGGPLQYF.

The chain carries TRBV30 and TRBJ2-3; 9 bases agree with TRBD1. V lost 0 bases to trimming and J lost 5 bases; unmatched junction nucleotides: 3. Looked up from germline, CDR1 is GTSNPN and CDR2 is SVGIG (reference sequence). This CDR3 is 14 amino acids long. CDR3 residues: CAWSVQGAKDTQYF. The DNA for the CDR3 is TGTGCCTGGAGTGTACAGGGGGCGAAAGATACGCAGTATTTT.

CDR3 in amino acids: CASRGGGSYEQYF. CDR3 DNA: TGTGCCAGCAGGGGCGGGGGGTCCTACGAGCAGTACTTC. The gene calls are TRBV6-1 and TRBJ2-7; the match to TRBD2 covers 8 bases. Germline V gives CDR1 MNHNS, CDR2 SASEGT. V was pared by 6 bases and J by 1 base, with 2 bases of the junction left unmatched. The CDR3 is made up of 13 amino acids.

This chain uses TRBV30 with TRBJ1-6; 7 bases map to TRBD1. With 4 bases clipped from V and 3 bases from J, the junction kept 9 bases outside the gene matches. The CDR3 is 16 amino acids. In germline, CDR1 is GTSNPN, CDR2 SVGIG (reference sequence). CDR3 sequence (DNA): TGTGCCTGGAACCCAGGGGGAGGTGGCTATAATTCACCCCTCCACTTT. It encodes CAWNPGGGGYNSPLHF.

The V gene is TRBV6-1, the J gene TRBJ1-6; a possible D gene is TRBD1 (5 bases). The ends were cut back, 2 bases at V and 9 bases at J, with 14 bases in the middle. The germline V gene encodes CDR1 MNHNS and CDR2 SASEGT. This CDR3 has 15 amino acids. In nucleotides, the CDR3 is TGTGCCAGCAGTGAAAGCGGGGGGATGATTTCACCCCTCCACTTT. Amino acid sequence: CASSESGGMISPLHF.